This T cell receptor beta chain was sequenced for a study of human T cells and chemical hapten exposure. The sample holds a few counts of this clonotype. TCRdb re-analysed the RACE reads in MiXCR, keeping a single row per CDR3 protein. This sample has 250,000 or so distinct CDR3 sequences, with approximately 8.6% found just once. Germline assignment: CDR1 MGHDK and CDR2 SYGVNS. With 8 bases removed from V and 1 base from J, the gap between germline ends came to 11 bases. CDR3 size: 14 residues. Time point denoted: pre-sensitization, week 0. Regarding treatment: therapeutic diphenylcyclopropenone sensitization with weekly scalp DPC.

The chain carries TRBV25-1 and TRBJ2-2; no firm D call. This sequence was found in a woman between 40 and 50 years old with alopecia areata. Some clones in this sample may be carry-over from other donors' samples. The input for sequencing was whole blood, taken in connection with sensitization to the hapten diphenylcyclopropenone (DPC). Written as DNA, the CDR3 is TGTGCCAGCTCCGGCCCTTTGAACACCGGGGAGCTGTTTTTT. Translated: CASSGPLNTGELFF.